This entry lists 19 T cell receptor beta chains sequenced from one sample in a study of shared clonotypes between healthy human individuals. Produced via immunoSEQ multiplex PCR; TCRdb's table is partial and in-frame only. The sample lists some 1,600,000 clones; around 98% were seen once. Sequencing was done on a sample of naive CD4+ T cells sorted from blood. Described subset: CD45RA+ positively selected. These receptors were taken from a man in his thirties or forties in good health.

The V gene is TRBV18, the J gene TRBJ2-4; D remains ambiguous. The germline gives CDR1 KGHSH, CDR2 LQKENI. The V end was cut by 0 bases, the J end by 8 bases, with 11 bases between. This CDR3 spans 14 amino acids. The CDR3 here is CASSPPSSSYIQYF. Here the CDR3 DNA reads TGTGCCAGCTCACCACCGAGCTCGAGTTACATTCAGTACTTC.

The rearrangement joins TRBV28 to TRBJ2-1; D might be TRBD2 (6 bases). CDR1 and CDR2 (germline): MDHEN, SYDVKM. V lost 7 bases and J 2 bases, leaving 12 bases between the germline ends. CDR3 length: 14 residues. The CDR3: CASKRGGAYNEQFF. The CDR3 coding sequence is TGTGCCAGCAAGAGAGGAGGGGCCTACAATGAGCAGTTCTTC.

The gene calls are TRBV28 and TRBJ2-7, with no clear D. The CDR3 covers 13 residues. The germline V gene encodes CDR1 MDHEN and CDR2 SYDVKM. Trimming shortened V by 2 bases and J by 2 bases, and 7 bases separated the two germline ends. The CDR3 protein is CASSLPLPYEQYF. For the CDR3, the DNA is TGTGCCAGCAGTTTACCGCTACCCTACGAGCAGTACTTC.

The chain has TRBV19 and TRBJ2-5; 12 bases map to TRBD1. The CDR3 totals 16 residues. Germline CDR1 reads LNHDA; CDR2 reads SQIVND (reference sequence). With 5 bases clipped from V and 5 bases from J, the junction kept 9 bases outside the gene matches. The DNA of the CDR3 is TGTGCCAGTAGTCACGCCGGGACAGGGGGCCGGGAGACCCAGTACTTC. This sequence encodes CASSHAGTGGRETQYF.

In nucleotides, the CDR3 is TGTGCTAGTGGTTTCGGGCAGGACGTATCCGGGGCCAACGTCCTGACTTTC. Translation gives CASGFGQDVSGANVLTF. The chain uses TRBV12-5 and TRBJ2-6, with D hard to call. The germline V gene encodes CDR1 LGHNT and CDR2 FRNRAP. Trimming removed 3 bases at V and 4 bases at J, with 16 bases between. CDR3 length: 17 amino acids.

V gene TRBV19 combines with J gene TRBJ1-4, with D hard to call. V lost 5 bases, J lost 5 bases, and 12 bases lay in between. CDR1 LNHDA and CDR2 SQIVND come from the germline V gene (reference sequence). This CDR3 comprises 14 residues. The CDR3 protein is CASSWTPSNEKLFF. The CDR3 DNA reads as TGTGCCAGTAGTTGGACGCCTTCAAATGAAAAACTGTTTTTT.

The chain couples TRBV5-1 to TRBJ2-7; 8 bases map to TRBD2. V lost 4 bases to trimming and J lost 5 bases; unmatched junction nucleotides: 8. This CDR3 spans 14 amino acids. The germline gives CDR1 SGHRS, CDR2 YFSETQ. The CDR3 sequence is CASSELAAGDEQYF. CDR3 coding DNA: TGCGCCAGCAGCGAACTAGCGGCCGGGGACGAGCAGTACTTC. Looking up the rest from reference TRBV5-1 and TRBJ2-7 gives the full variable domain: KAGVTQTPRYLIKTRGQQVTLSCSPISGHRSVSWYQQTPGQGLQFLFEYFSETQRNKGNFPGRFSGRQFSNSRSEMNVSTLELGDSALYLCASSELAAGDEQYFGPGTRLTVT.

In DNA, the CDR3 is TGTGCCAGCAGTCACAGGGAGGCCGGGGCCAAAAACATTCAGTACTTC. Translation: CASSHREAGAKNIQYF. The rearrangement links TRBV27 to TRBJ2-4; D could derive from TRBD1 or TRBD2 (6 bases each). Trimming left V 5 bases short and J 1 base short, with 15 bases between. The CDR3 totals 16 residues. CDR1 is MNHEY, CDR2 SMNVEV, per germline (reference sequence).

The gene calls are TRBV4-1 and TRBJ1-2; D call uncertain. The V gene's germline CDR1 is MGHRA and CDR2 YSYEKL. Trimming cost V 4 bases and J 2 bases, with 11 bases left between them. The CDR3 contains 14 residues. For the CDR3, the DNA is TGCGCCAGCAGCCCTCAGACCCGGAACTATGGCTACACCTTC. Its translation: CASSPQTRNYGYTF.

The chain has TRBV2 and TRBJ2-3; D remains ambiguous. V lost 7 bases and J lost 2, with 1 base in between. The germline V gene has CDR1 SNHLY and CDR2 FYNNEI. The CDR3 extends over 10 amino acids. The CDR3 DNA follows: TGTGCCAGCAACACAGATACGCAGTATTTT. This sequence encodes CASNTDTQYF.

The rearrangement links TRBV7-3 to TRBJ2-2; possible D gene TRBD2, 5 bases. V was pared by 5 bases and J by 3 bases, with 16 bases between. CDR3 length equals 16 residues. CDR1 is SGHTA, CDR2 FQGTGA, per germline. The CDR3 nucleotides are TGTGCCAGCAGCCTCGGGGTAGCTATAGACACCGGGGAGCTGTTTTTT. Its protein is CASSLGVAIDTGELFF.

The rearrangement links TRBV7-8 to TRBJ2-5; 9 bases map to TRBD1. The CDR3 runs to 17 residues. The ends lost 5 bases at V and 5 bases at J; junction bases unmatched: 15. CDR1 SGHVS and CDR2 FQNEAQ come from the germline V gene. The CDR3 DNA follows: TGTGCCAGCAGCGCCCGGGACAGGGTCTCAATGGGGGAGACCCAGTACTTC. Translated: CASSARDRVSMGETQYF.

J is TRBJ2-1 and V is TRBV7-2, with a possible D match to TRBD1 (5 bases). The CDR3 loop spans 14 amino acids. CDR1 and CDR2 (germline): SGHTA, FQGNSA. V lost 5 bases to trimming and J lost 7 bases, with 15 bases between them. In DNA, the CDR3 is TGTGCCAGCAGCCTCAGTCCAGGGATTAATGAGCAGTTCTTC. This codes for CASSLSPGINEQFF.

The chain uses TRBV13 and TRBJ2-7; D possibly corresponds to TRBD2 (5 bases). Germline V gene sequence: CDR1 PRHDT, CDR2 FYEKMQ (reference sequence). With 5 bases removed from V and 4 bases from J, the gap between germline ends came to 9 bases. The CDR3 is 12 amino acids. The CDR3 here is CASSHRGYEQYF. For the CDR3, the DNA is TGTGCCAGCAGCCACCGCGGGTACGAGCAGTACTTC. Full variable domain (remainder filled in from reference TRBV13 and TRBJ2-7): AAGVIQSPRHLIKEKRETATLKCYPIPRHDTVYWYQQGPGQDPQFLISFYEKMQSDKGSIPDRFSAQQFSDYHSELNMSSLELGDSALYFCASSHRGYEQYFGPGTRLTVT.

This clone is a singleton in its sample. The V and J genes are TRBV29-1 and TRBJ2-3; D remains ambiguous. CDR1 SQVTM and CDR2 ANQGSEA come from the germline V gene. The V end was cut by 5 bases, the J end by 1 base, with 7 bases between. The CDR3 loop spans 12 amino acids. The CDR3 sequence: CSVFRGTDTQYF. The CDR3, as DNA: TGCAGCGTTTTTCGGGGCACAGATACGCAGTATTTT.

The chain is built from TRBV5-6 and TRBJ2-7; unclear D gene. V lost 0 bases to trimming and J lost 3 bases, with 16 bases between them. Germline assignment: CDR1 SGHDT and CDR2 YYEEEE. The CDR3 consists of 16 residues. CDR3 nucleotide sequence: TGTGCCAGCAGCTTGGGGGCAGCCAAGACCTTCTACGAGCAGTACTTC. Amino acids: CASSLGAAKTFYEQYF.

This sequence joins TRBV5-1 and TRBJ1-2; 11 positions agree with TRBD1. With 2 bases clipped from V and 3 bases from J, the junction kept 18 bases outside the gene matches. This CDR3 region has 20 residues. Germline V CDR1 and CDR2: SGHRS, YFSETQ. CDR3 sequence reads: CASSLWTGGADVGFHYGYTF. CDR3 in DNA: TGCGCCAGCAGCTTATGGACAGGGGGCGCCGACGTGGGGTTCCACTATGGCTACACCTTC.

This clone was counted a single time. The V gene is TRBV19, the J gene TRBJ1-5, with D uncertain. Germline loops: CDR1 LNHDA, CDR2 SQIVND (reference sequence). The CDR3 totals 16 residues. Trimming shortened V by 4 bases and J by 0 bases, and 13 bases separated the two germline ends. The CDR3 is CASSTGPINSNQPQHF. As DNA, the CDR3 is TGTGCCAGTAGTACCGGACCGATTAATAGCAATCAGCCCCAGCATTTT.

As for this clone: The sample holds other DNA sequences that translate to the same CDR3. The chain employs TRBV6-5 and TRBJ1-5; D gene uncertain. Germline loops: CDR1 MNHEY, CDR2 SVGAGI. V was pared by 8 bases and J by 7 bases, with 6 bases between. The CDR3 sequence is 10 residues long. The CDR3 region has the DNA TGTGCCAGCGGGCGGCAGCCCCAGCATTTT. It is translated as CASGRQPQHF.